The 25 T cell receptor beta chains below come from one sample, sequenced in a study of Ad26.COV2.S vaccination and SARS-CoV-2 variants. Treatment: roughly 18 received Ad26.COV2.S at low or high dose, single or two shots; about 5 received placebo; per-sample allocation not given. Repertoires come from day 63 after the first vaccine or placebo injection. TCRdb keeps only in-frame clones here, not all; method: immunoSEQ multiplex PCR. The profile covers about 350,000 clones, with approximately 85% appearing a single time and 3.3% taken by the ten largest. The sequencing here drew on peripheral blood, taken in a trial of Ad26.COV2.S vaccine versus placebo. These TCRs come from a person aged 18-65 years who received the Ad26.COV2.S COVID-19 vaccine or a placebo.

V usage is TRBV9 and J usage is TRBJ1-2, with unresolved D. CDR1 and CDR2 (germline): SGDLS, YYNGEE. CDR3 length: 15 residues. V was clipped by 3 bases and J by 3 bases, with 15 bases between them. CDR3 nucleotides: TGTGCCAGCAGCGCATCAGGCAGTTCCGACTATGGCTACACCTTC. This encodes CASSASGSSDYGYTF.

The gene calls are TRBV28 and TRBJ1-4; no definite D call. V lost 6 bases and J 5 bases, leaving 16 bases between the germline ends. Germline V gives CDR1 MDHEN, CDR2 SYDVKM. The CDR3 length is 15 residues. The CDR3 loop reads CASRGLGKWNEKLFF. In DNA form, the CDR3 reads TGTGCCAGCAGAGGTCTGGGTAAATGGAATGAAAAACTGTTTTTT. Complete variable domain (other parts from reference TRBV28 and TRBJ1-4): DVKVTQSSRYLVKRTGEKVFLECVQDMDHENMFWYRQDPGLGLRLIYFSYDVKMKEKGDIPEGYSVSREKKERFSLILESASTNQTSMYLCASRGLGKWNEKLFFGSGTQLSVL.

V and J are TRBV2 and TRBJ2-5; possible D gene TRBD2, 5 bases. CDR1 and CDR2 (germline): SNHLY, FYNNEI. This CDR3 contains 14 residues. Between the trimmed V and J ends, which lost 8 bases and 2 bases, there was a span of 15 bases. The CDR3 DNA reads as TGTGCCAGCGGAGGACCTGGGCGGCAAGAGACCCAGTACTTC. Amino acid sequence: CASGGPGRQETQYF.

CDR3 loop: CSASGSDEQFF. The CDR3 DNA is TGCAGTGCTAGCGGGAGCGATGAGCAGTTCTTC. The rearrangement joins TRBV20-1 to TRBJ2-1; weak D call: TRBD2 (6 bases). V dropped 3 bases and J dropped 8 bases, with 8 bases sitting between them. Germline values: CDR1 DFQATT, CDR2 SNEGSKA (reference sequence). The CDR3 runs 11 residues.

J is TRBJ2-7 and V is TRBV30; possible D gene TRBD2, 6 bases. Germline values: CDR1 GTSNPN, CDR2 SVGIG (reference sequence). V lost 4 bases and J lost 0, with 13 bases in between. The CDR3 loop spans 14 amino acids. The DNA of the CDR3 is TGTGCCTGGAATCCGGGACTCTACTCCTACGAGCAGTACTTC. Its translation: CAWNPGLYSYEQYF.

This clone was recorded once. The chain recombines TRBV18 with TRBJ2-5; the D gene could be TRBD1 or TRBD2 (5 bases each). CDR3 length equals 16 residues. Looked up from germline, CDR1 is KGHSH and CDR2 is LQKENI. The V gene lost 6 bases and the J gene lost 5 bases, with 22 bases spanning the gap. CDR3 sequence: CASSYNPGQSRETQYF. The DNA for the CDR3 is TGTGCCAGCTCGTACAACCCGGGGCAATCAAGGGAGACCCAGTACTTC. Using reference TRBV18 and TRBJ2-5 for the parts outside the CDR3, the full variable domain is NAGVMQNPRHLVRRRGQEARLRCSPMKGHSHVYWYRQLPEEGLKFMVYLQKENIIDESGMPKERFSAEFPKEGPSILRIQQVVRGDSAAYFCASSYNPGQSRETQYFGPGTRLLVL.

This clone was seen repeatedly, ten times or more. The genes are TRBV6-7 and TRBJ1-5; 12 nucleotides match TRBD1. TRBV6-7 belongs to the ORF category, with a function that is uncertain. J was trimmed by 0 bases and V by 7 bases; bases with no gene match: 7. CDR3 length equals 17 residues. The CDR3 is CASTGTGGLHSNQPQHF. The CDR3 coding sequence is TGTGCCAGCACCGGGACAGGGGGCCTTCATAGCAATCAGCCCCAGCATTTT.

The chain uses TRBV5-1 and TRBJ2-1, with TRBD2 matching over 14 bases. The junction had 5 bases not matched to a gene; V was cut back by 4 bases and J by 2 bases. This CDR3 region has 17 residues. CDR1 and CDR2 (germline): SGHRS, YFSETQ. The CDR3 loop is CASSTGTSGGTYNEQFF. The CDR3 bases are TGCGCCAGCAGCACGGGGACTAGCGGGGGAACCTACAATGAGCAGTTCTTC.

V usage is TRBV11-2 and J usage is TRBJ2-7; 8 positions match TRBD2. Trimming removed 1 base from V and 2 bases from J; junction bases left unmatched: 10. The germline V gene has CDR1 SGHAT and CDR2 FQNNGV. This CDR3 has 17 residues. The CDR3 region is CASSLVRGGATPYEQYF. The CDR3 nucleotides read TGTGCCAGCAGCTTAGTCCGGGGGGGCGCGACCCCCTACGAGCAGTACTTC.

The J gene is TRBJ2-1, the V gene TRBV5-1, with 10 bases identical to TRBD2. V lost 4 bases and J lost 8; bases outside the gene matches: 6. The CDR3 runs 14 residues. Germline V gene data show CDR1 as SGHRS and CDR2 as YFSETQ. The CDR3 DNA sequence: TGCGCCAGCAGCAAAGCGGGAGGGACTGATGAGCAGTTCTTC. Residues: CASSKAGGTDEQFF.

In regard to this clone: The sample holds other DNA sequences that translate to the same CDR3. CDR3 amino acids: CASSPSGLNEKLFF. DNA for the CDR3: TGTGCCAGCTCACCGAGTGGACTGAATGAAAAACTGTTTTTT. This chain links TRBV18 with TRBJ1-4; D is undetermined. Germline-derived CDR1 and CDR2 are KGHSH and LQKENI. V was cut by 3 bases and J by 5 bases, with 10 bases left in between. The CDR3 sequence is 14 residues long.

The chain uses TRBV5-1 and TRBJ2-5, with D perhaps matching TRBD2 (6 bases). From germline, CDR1 is SGHRS and CDR2 YFSETQ. The CDR3 spans 15 residues. V was clipped by 4 bases and J by 4 bases, with 17 bases between them. The CDR3 DNA follows: TGCGCCAGCAGCCCCAATACCCGGGGGAGAGAGACCCAGTACTTC. This translates into CASSPNTRGRETQYF.

This sequence joins TRBV5-1 and TRBJ1-3, with D uncertain. CDR1 SGHRS and CDR2 YFSETQ come from the germline V gene. The CDR3 contains 15 residues. V was shortened by 0 bases and J by 0 bases, with 7 bases between the two germline ends. The CDR3 loop reads CASSLDLSSGNTIYF. CDR3 nucleotide sequence: TGCGCCAGCAGCTTGGATCTGAGCTCTGGAAACACCATATATTTT.

The V and J genes are TRBV9 and TRBJ2-5; 13 bases fit TRBD2. CDR3 length: 15 amino acids. CDR1 and CDR2 from the germline V gene are SGDLS and YYNGEE. The trim removed 7 bases at V and 7 bases at J, leaving 10 bases unmatched. CDR3: CASGETSGGQGTQYF. CDR3 in DNA: TGTGCCAGCGGAGAGACTAGCGGGGGGCAGGGGACCCAGTACTTC.

The count of this clone is one. This rearrangement joins TRBV27 to TRBJ1-1; TRBD1 agrees at 8 bases. CDR3 size: 12 residues. With V trimmed by 5 bases and J by 8 bases, 4 bases remained unmatched. CDR1 MNHEY and CDR2 SMNVEV come from the germline V gene (reference sequence). CDR3 bases: TGTGCCAGCAGTCCAGACAGGGGAGAAGCTTTCTTT. Residues: CASSPDRGEAFF.

The chain recombines TRBV18 with TRBJ2-3, with 9 nucleotides matching TRBD1. Germline trimming cut 3 bases from V and 3 bases from J; bases unmatched to any gene: 10. Germline V gene lookup returns CDR1 KGHSH and CDR2 LQKENI. The CDR3 totals 17 residues. Here the CDR3 reads CASSPVGTGQGTDTQYF. The DNA of the CDR3 is TGTGCCAGCTCACCCGTCGGGACAGGGCAGGGAACAGATACGCAGTATTTT. Looking up the rest from reference TRBV18 and TRBJ2-3 gives the full variable domain: NAGVMQNPRHLVRRRGQEARLRCSPMKGHSHVYWYRQLPEEGLKFMVYLQKENIIDESGMPKERFSAEFPKEGPSILRIQQVVRGDSAAYFCASSPVGTGQGTDTQYFGPGTRLTVL.

V usage is TRBV7-6 and J usage is TRBJ2-2; D is uncertain. V lost 5 bases to trimming and J lost 1 base, with 5 bases between them. Germline-derived CDR1 and CDR2 are SGHVS and FNYEAQ. CDR3 size: 13 residues. CDR3 bases: TGTGCCAGCAGCAACAAGAACACCGGGGAGCTGTTTTTT. Its protein is CASSNKNTGELFF.

This clone has more than one count but fewer than ten. The chain has TRBV4-3 and TRBJ1-1; D ambiguous. CDR1 and CDR2 from the germline V gene are LGHNA and YSLEER. The V gene lost 0 bases and the J gene lost 4 bases, with 18 bases spanning the gap. The CDR3 contains 17 residues. CDR3: CASSQDLGTQRGTEAFF. CDR3 nucleotide sequence: TGCGCCAGCAGCCAAGACTTGGGCACCCAGAGAGGCACTGAAGCTTTCTTT.

This clone was detected once. This chain joins TRBV7-2 and TRBJ2-3, with a weak D call TRBD2 (6 bases). The length of the CDR3 is 15 residues. The V end lost 3 bases, the J end lost 0 bases, and 10 bases lay between the germline ends. Germline-derived CDR1 and CDR2 are SGHTA and FQGNSA. CDR3 sequence (DNA): TGTGCCAGCAGCTTGAGGGCGGGGAGCACAGATACGCAGTATTTT. Amino acid sequence: CASSLRAGSTDTQYF.

The J gene is TRBJ1-5, the V gene TRBV30; maybe TRBD1 (6 bases). V lost 4 bases to trimming and J lost 3 bases, with 10 bases between them. Per germline, CDR1 GTSNPN and CDR2 SVGIG (reference sequence). The CDR3 has 13 residues. CDR3 sequence (DNA): TGTGCCTGGAAACAGGGCTCCAATCAGCCCCAGCATTTT. Translation gives CAWKQGSNQPQHF.

This sequence joins TRBV10-3 and TRBJ1-2, with 7 positions matching TRBD1. This CDR3 contains 15 residues. V was clipped by 4 bases and J by 4 bases; unmatched bases: 9. The germline V gene has CDR1 ENHRY and CDR2 SYGVKD. CDR3 coding DNA: TGTGCCATCAGTGCTCCTCGACAGGGACTCTATGGCTACACCTTC. As protein: CAISAPRQGLYGYTF.

This chain joins TRBV28 and TRBJ1-5; TRBD1 is a possible D gene (5 bases). With 7 bases removed from V and 5 bases from J, the gap between germline ends came to 18 bases. Germline loops: CDR1 MDHEN, CDR2 SYDVKM. The CDR3 runs to 15 residues. The CDR3 sequence is CASNPAPGVDQPQHF. DNA of the CDR3: TGTGCCAGCAACCCCGCCCCGGGGGTGGATCAGCCCCAGCATTTT.

This clone was picked up a small number of times. This rearrangement joins TRBV29-1 to TRBJ1-1; a weak D match, TRBD1 (6 bases). The V end was cut by 4 bases, the J end by 2 bases, with 20 bases between. This CDR3 comprises 16 residues. Germline V gene sequence: CDR1 SQVTM, CDR2 ANQGSEA. This CDR3 reads CSVGRGAFGLNTEAFF. The CDR3 DNA is TGCAGCGTTGGCAGGGGAGCCTTCGGCCTAAACACTGAAGCTTTCTTT. The full variable domain, completed using reference TRBV29-1 and TRBJ1-1, is SAVISQKPSRDICQRGTSLTIQCQVDSQVTMMFWYRQQPGQSLTLIATANQGSEATYESGFVIDKFPISRPNLTFSTLTVSNMSPEDSSIYLCSVGRGAFGLNTEAFFGQGTRLTVV.

The chain employs TRBV28 and TRBJ2-7; 13 nucleotides align to TRBD2. The CDR3 loop spans 15 amino acids. Germline V CDR1 and CDR2: MDHEN, SYDVKM. V gave up 2 bases and J gave up 3 bases; unmatched junction bases: 1. The CDR3 region is CASSLGTSGVYEQYF. The CDR3 nucleotides read TGTGCCAGCAGTTTAGGGACTAGCGGGGTCTACGAGCAGTACTTC.

The chain carries TRBV6-5 and TRBJ2-3; 9 bases align to TRBD2. The J segment lost 6 bases and the V segment lost 2 bases, leaving 9 bases of the junction unmatched. Per germline, CDR1 MNHEY and CDR2 SVGAGI. This CDR3 has 16 residues. The CDR3 reads CASSYTGAGGRDTQYF. Here the CDR3 DNA reads TGTGCCAGCAGTTACACCGGAGCGGGGGGCCGCGATACGCAGTATTTT.